The 6 T cell receptor beta chains given below trace back to one sample, sequenced in a study of metastatic and nonmetastatic thyroid tumors. Using MiXCR, TCRdb reanalyzed the PCR reads. The repertoire holds 30,000 to 35,000 clones, with 25% to 30% as singletons. Thyroid surgery had not been preceded by any treatment in any patient. The specimen was blood. The receptors originated from a female donor with papillary thyroid cancer or a benign thyroid nodule (not recorded which). Some clones in this sample may be carry-over from other donors' samples.

This clone was counted between two and nine times. One base away lies a much larger clone, so this may be a sequencing read error. The same CDR3 arises from other DNA sequences in this sample as well. The chain joins TRBV24-1 to TRBJ1-1; D not certain. CDR1 and CDR2 from the germline V gene are KGHDR and SFDVKD. CDR3 length equals 11 residues. Trimming took off 5 bases at V and 8 bases at J, with 8 bases between the two ends. CDR3 protein: CATSAGAEAFF. The CDR3 nucleotides are TGTGCCACCAGTGCGGGAGCCGAAGCTTTCTTT.

This clone was detected a few times. An end of the junction does not agree with germline; a read error may underlie this. The rearrangement links TRBV28 to TRBJ2-6, with D perhaps given as TRBD1 or TRBD2 (6 bases each). The CDR3 sequence is 15 residues long. The germline gives CDR1 MDHEN, CDR2 SYDVKM. In DNA, the CDR3 is TGTGCCAGCAGTTTAACGGGGGCAGGGGCCGACGTCCCGACTTTC. Protein: CASSLTGAGADVPTF.

This clone was observed a handful of times. The chain recombines TRBV24-1 with TRBJ1-1; unclear D gene. This CDR3 is 13 amino acids long. V lost 9 bases to trimming and J lost 1 base, with 11 bases between them. Germline V gives CDR1 KGHDR, CDR2 SFDVKD. The CDR3 region has the DNA TGTGCCACCGGAAGCCGGGAGAACACTGAAGCTTTCTTT. Protein product: CATGSRENTEAFF.

This clone has ten or more counts. The rearrangement uses TRBV10-1 and TRBJ2-5, with D perhaps matching TRBD1 (6 bases). Germline V gene lookup returns CDR1 WNHNN and CDR2 SYGVQD (reference sequence). The CDR3 covers 13 residues. The germline V and J ends were trimmed by 6 bases and 1 base, with 9 bases remaining between them. The CDR3, as DNA: TGCGCCAGCAGCCGACAGGCCCAAGAGACCCAGTACTTC. Protein: CASSRQAQETQYF.

The chain has TRBV28 and TRBJ2-7, with a weak D call TRBD1 (5 bases). This CDR3 has 16 residues. The germline gives CDR1 MDHEN, CDR2 SYDVKM. Trimming stripped 1 base from V and 4 bases from J, with 17 bases between. The CDR3 reads CASSLYVSGLVYEQYF. The CDR3 DNA sequence: TGTGCCAGCAGTTTATACGTGTCAGGGCTAGTGTACGAGCAGTACTTC. Looking up the rest from reference TRBV28 and TRBJ2-7 gives the full variable domain: DVKVTQSSRYLVKRTGEKVFLECVQDMDHENMFWYRQDPGLGLRLIYFSYDVKMKEKGDIPEGYSVSREKKERFSLILESASTNQTSMYLCASSLYVSGLVYEQYFGPGTRLTVT.

Points on this clone: An end of the junction does not agree with germline; a read error may underlie this. The chain links TRBV28 to TRBJ2-5; D possibly corresponds to TRBD2 (7 bases). There are 16 residues in the CDR3. Germline CDR1 reads MDHEN; CDR2 reads SYDVKM. CDR3 loop: CASINLGGRTRETQCF. The CDR3 region has the DNA TGTGCCAGCATTAACCTCGGGGGGCGAACGAGGGAGACCCAGTGCTTC.